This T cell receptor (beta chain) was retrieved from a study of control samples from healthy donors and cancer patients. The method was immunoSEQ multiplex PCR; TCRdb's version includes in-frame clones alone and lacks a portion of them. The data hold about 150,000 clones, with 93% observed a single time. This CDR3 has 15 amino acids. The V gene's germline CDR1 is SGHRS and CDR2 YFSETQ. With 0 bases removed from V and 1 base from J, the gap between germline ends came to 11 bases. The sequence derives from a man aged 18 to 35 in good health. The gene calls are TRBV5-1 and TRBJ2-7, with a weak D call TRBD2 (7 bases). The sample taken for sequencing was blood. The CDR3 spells CASSLAGGPSYEQYF. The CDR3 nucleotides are TGCGCCAGCAGCTTGGCCGGGGGGCCTTCCTACGAGCAGTACTTC.